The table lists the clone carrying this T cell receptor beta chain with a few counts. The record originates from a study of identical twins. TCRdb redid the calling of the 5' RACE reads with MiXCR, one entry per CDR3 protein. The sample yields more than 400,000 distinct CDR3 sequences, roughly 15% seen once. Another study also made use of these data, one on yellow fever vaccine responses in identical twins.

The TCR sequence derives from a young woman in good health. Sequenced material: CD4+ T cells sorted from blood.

DNA of the CDR3: TGTGCCAGCAGCCAATTTGGAGCGGGAGATTTCCATGAGCAGTTCTTC. The encoded protein is CASSQFGAGDFHEQFF. The chain employs TRBV16 and TRBJ2-1; 8 nucleotides align to TRBD2. The V gene end was trimmed by 1 base and the J gene end by 8 bases; junction bases not matched to a gene: 10. Germline CDR1 reads KGHSY; CDR2 reads FQNENV. This CDR3 is built from 16 residues.